These 14 T cell receptor beta chains were sequenced from one sample in a study of T-cell reconstitution after alpha-beta-depleted transplantation in children. For TCRbeta, the library was prepared with unique molecular identifiers. TCRdb fed the PCR reads into MiXCR, producing one record per CDR3 protein. The sample lists some 190,000 distinct CDR3 sequences; approximately 12% were seen once. This specimen was PBMCs, taken before TCRalphabeta/CD19-depleted stem cell transplant. The source of these receptors is a boy aged 2-9 years with acute myeloid leukemia, due to receive a stem cell transplant.

This clonotype has at least ten counts. The genes are TRBV6-1 and TRBJ1-2, with no clear D. V lost 2 bases, J lost 8 bases, and 12 bases lay in between. From germline, CDR1 is MNHNS and CDR2 SASEGT. The CDR3 spans 13 residues. CDR3 protein: CASSERRDRGYTF. CDR3 nucleotides: TGTGCCAGCAGTGAAAGAAGGGATCGGGGCTACACCTTC.

This clonotype occurred a few times. An end of the junction differs from the germline gene, which may be a read error. The chain joins TRBV20-1 to TRBJ1-2; 8 positions agree with TRBD1. The CDR3 sequence is 17 residues long. Looked up from germline, CDR1 is DFQATT and CDR2 is SNEGSKA (reference sequence). The CDR3 loop reads CCARQQGAVSPNYGYTF. DNA for the CDR3: TGCTGTGCTAGGCAGCAGGGGGCCGTGAGTCCTAACTATGGCTACACCTTC.

This clonotype was seen ten or more times. V gene TRBV21-1 combines with J gene TRBJ2-1; the table's D call, TRBD2, was not checked against the DNA. TRBV21-1 is a known pseudogene. This CDR3 is 16 amino acids long. In DNA form, the CDR3 reads TGTGCCAGCAGCAAAGGACGGCTAGCGGTACCCAATGAGCAGTTCTTC. It yields the protein CASSKGRLAVPNEQFF.

This clonotype was counted many times. This chain uses TRBV7-3 with TRBJ2-5, with D tentatively TRBD2 (6 bases). V lost 1 base, J lost 4 bases, and 13 bases lay in between. The CDR3 runs 15 residues. Per the germline V gene, CDR1 is SGHTA and CDR2 is FQGTGA. As DNA, the CDR3 is TGTGCCAGCAGCTTAATTGGGGGGTCGGGAGAGACCCAGTACTTC. As protein: CASSLIGGSGETQYF. Combining the CDR3 with reference TRBV7-3 and TRBJ2-5 gives the whole variable domain GAGVSQTPSNKVTEKGKYVELRCDPISGHTALYWYRQSLGQGPEFLIYFQGTGAADDSGLPNDRFFAVRPEGSVSTLKIQRTERGDSAVYLCASSLIGGSGETQYFGPGTRLLVL.

This clonotype was detected many times. This chain joins TRBV27 and TRBJ2-1; 7 positions agree with TRBD2. Germline values: CDR1 MNHEY, CDR2 SMNVEV (reference sequence). J lost 8 bases, V lost 3 bases, and 16 bases had no gene match. CDR3 length equals 17 residues. The CDR3 sequence: CASSLFLAATQRDEQFF. The CDR3 DNA reads TGTGCCAGCAGTTTGTTCCTAGCGGCCACTCAACGGGATGAGCAGTTCTTC.

This clonotype was found a few times. The V call is TRBV6-2 or TRBV6-3, the J call TRBJ2-1, with a weak D call TRBD2 (5 bases). The CDR3 runs to 16 residues. Germline values: CDR1 MNHEY, CDR2 SVGEGT. The ends were cut back, 0 bases at V and 4 bases at J, with 13 bases in the middle. The CDR3 bases are TGTGCCAGCAGTTACTCGATCCTAGCCCAATACAATGAGCAGTTCTTC. Translation gives CASSYSILAQYNEQFF.

This clonotype was counted at least ten times. The V call is TRBV28, the J call TRBJ2-1, with a tentative D call TRBD2 (6 bases). V lost 6 bases, J lost 6 bases, and 21 bases lay in between. The CDR3 is 16 residues long. Germline V lookup: CDR1 MDHEN, CDR2 SYDVKM. CDR3 protein: CASRDLWGDASNEQFF. CDR3 bases: TGTGCCAGCAGGGATCTGTGGGGGGACGCTTCCAATGAGCAGTTCTTC.

This clonotype was picked up many times. The chain joins TRBV29-1 to TRBJ1-2; tentative D call: TRBD1 (5 bases). CDR3 length equals 14 residues. Trimming removed 2 bases at V and 4 bases at J, with 14 bases between. The germline gives CDR1 SQVTM, CDR2 ANQGSEA. In DNA form, the CDR3 reads TGCAGCGTTGAATCATGGCAGGGCATCTATGGCTACACCTTC. Translating it yields CSVESWQGIYGYTF.

This clonotype was seen only a few times. The CDR3 here is CSSLGLAGVGEQFF. CDR3 coding DNA: TGCAGTTCATTAGGACTAGCGGGAGTTGGTGAGCAGTTCTTC. This chain uses TRBV20-1 with TRBJ2-1; 13 bases are a match to TRBD2. CDR1 and CDR2 from the germline V gene are DFQATT and SNEGSKA (reference sequence). J lost 9 bases, V lost 8 bases, and 10 bases had no gene match. The CDR3 contains 14 residues.

The table lists this clonotype with many counts. The chain carries TRBV5-1 and TRBJ2-5; D may be TRBD1 (6 bases). Germline V gene sequence: CDR1 SGHRS, CDR2 YFSETQ. Trimming left V 2 bases short and J 2 bases short, with 10 bases between. The CDR3 extends over 14 amino acids. CDR3 region: CASSFPDRQETQYF. DNA of the CDR3: TGCGCCAGCAGCTTCCCGGACAGACAAGAGACCCAGTACTTC.

This clonotype was detected ten times or more. This sequence joins TRBV14 and TRBJ1-6, with D perhaps TRBD1 (5 bases). Trimming removed 1 base from V and 9 bases from J, with 13 bases in between. Germline V CDR1 and CDR2: SGHDN, FVKESK. This CDR3 is 15 amino acids long. The CDR3 DNA reads as TGTGCCAGCAGCCAAGTTGCAGGGTCTGGTTCACCCCTCCACTTT. Translated: CASSQVAGSGSPLHF.

This clonotype was observed at least ten times. The gene calls are TRBV28 and TRBJ1-4, with D perhaps matching TRBD1 (6 bases). The CDR3 covers 15 residues. CDR1 and CDR2 (germline): MDHEN, SYDVKM. V lost 2 bases to trimming and J lost 8 bases, with 15 bases between them. Here the CDR3 DNA reads TGTGCCAGCAGTTTAATTTTGGGGACACGCGAAAAACTGTTTTTT. It encodes CASSLILGTREKLFF.

This clonotype was counted at least ten times. The V call is TRBV6-1, the J call TRBJ2-2; 10 bases map to TRBD2. CDR1 MNHNS and CDR2 SASEGT come from the germline V gene. The CDR3 length is 15 residues. The ends lost 4 bases at V and 4 bases at J; junction bases unmatched: 3. This chain's CDR3 is CASSGRLAGTGELFF. The CDR3 coding sequence is TGTGCCAGCAGTGGCAGACTAGCGGGCACCGGGGAGCTGTTTTTT.

This clonotype was seen many times. The rearrangement uses TRBV18 and TRBJ2-1; TRBD2 is a possible D gene (5 bases). This CDR3 has 16 residues. V shed 3 bases and J shed 7 bases, with 19 bases lying between them. Germline values: CDR1 KGHSH, CDR2 LQKENI. The CDR3 sequence: CASSPGARGWGNEQFF. CDR3 DNA sequence: TGTGCCAGCTCACCCGGAGCCCGGGGATGGGGAAATGAGCAGTTCTTC.